This TCR beta chain stems from a study of cytomegalovirus exposure and HLA in healthy donors. Looking at the study overall: The Caucasian-associated ancestry cluster contained around four fifths of the approximately 400 genotyped donors.

In the PCR, 60 Vbeta and 13 Jbeta primers were used. Here immunoSEQ multiplex PCR was the method, and the copy in TCRdb shows in-frame clones only, minus some. The sample comprises 100,000 to 150,000 clones, around 74% of which are singletons, and approximately 7.8% rests with the top ten. V was cut by 2 bases and J by 2 bases, with 10 bases left in between. The CDR3 is 14 amino acids. Germline V gene sequence: CDR1 GTSNPN, CDR2 SVGIG (reference sequence). Sequenced: PBMCs. J is TRBJ2-1 and V is TRBV30, with D maybe TRBD2 (7 bases). This clonotype originated in a male donor in good health and CMV-seronegative. The CDR3 loop is CAWSRGATYNEQFF. For the CDR3, the DNA is TGTGCCTGGAGTCGGGGGGCCACCTACAATGAGCAGTTCTTC. The variable domain in full, with the rest retrieved from reference TRBV30 and TRBJ2-1, is SQTIHQWPATLVQPVGSPLSLECTVEGTSNPNLYWYRQAAGRGLQLLFYSVGIGQISSEVPQNLSASRPQDRQFILSSKKLLLSDSGFYLCAWSRGATYNEQFFGPGTRLTVL.